This T cell receptor beta chain derives from a study of blood T cell repertoires in COVID-19. V shed 5 bases and J shed 4 bases, with 8 bases lying between them. CDR1 and CDR2 (germline): SGHNT, YENEEA. The CDR3 loop spans 12 amino acids. Produced via immunoSEQ multiplex PCR; TCRdb's table is partial and in-frame only. The table has about 250,000 clones, around 81% seen once; the top ten hold approximately 4%. The chain couples TRBV11-3 to TRBJ2-5; maybe TRBD2 (6 bases). This receptor was taken from a man aged 45-65 years with active or convalescent COVID-19. Sequencing was done on a sample of peripheral blood. The chain's CDR3 is CASSQGGETQYF. The CDR3 coding sequence is TGTGCCAGCAGCCAGGGAGGAGAGACCCAGTACTTC. The whole variable domain, filled in from reference TRBV11-3 and TRBJ2-5, reads EAGVVQSPRYKIIEKKQPVAFWCNPISGHNTLYWYLQNLGQGPELLIRYENEEAVDDSQLPKDRFSAERLKGVDSTLKIQPAELGDSAVYLCASSQGGETQYFGPGTRLLVL.